These T cell receptor beta chains were read from a single sample in a study of blood T cell repertoires in COVID-19. Sequencing was performed with immunoSEQ multiplex PCR; in TCRdb, only in-frame clones are kept and a portion is missing. The sample has 290,000 or so clones, more than 75% seen once. The material sequenced was PBMCs or T cells enriched from blood (not recorded which). The receptors were sampled from a woman aged 18-29 years who had recovered from COVID-19. Each CDR3 is given with its conserved first and last residue.

cdr3_aa	v_call	j_call
CASSECEPYEQYF	TRBV25-1	TRBJ2-7
CASSLDGGFSSYEQYF	TRBV5-6	TRBJ2-7
CASSELAGFVDTQYF	TRBV25-1	TRBJ2-3
CASSLAGGGGSYNEQFF	TRBV11-2	TRBJ2-1
CASSYSKQSNTGELFF	TRBV6-5	TRBJ2-2
CASSEWGLRDQPQHF	TRBV6-1	TRBJ1-5
CASSLGWGQGRQHNEQFF	TRBV11-2	TRBJ2-1
CASIPQGGQLYTEAFF	TRBV30	TRBJ1-1
CASSRDSGGYTF	TRBV6-5	TRBJ1-2
CASSSPTSGRSDTQYF	TRBV28	TRBJ2-3
CASTPRRAGAIPLREAFF	TRBV10-1	TRBJ1-1
CASSLVAGNYGYTF	TRBV11-2	TRBJ1-2
CASSPLGTQNTGELFF	TRBV28	TRBJ2-2
CASSPNLWGNSYEQYF	TRBV9	TRBJ2-7
CASSPSNWRFYEQYF	TRBV18	TRBJ2-7
CASSRADTDTQYF	TRBV5-4	TRBJ2-3
CASSFRLAGVRGTDTQYF	TRBV27	TRBJ2-3
CASSLAAPSVEAFF	TRBV5-1	TRBJ1-1
CASSEPGLASYEQYF	TRBV2	TRBJ2-7
CASSDSLWGSYEQYF	TRBV19	TRBJ2-7
CASSVGAGGLNSPLHF	TRBV7-2	TRBJ1-6
CAWSSGTSGFYEQYF	TRBV30	TRBJ2-7
CASSRPGLSSTDTQYF	TRBV27	TRBJ2-3
CASRWTSGRLNEQFF	TRBV28	TRBJ2-1
CASSLVAPIQETQYF	TRBV28	TRBJ2-5
CASSVPGQGSTEAFF	TRBV28	TRBJ1-1
CASSYDRGGYYGYTF	TRBV6-2/TRBV6-3	TRBJ1-2
CASSLGLYSGANVLTF	TRBV7-9	TRBJ2-6
CASSTWTGKETQYF	TRBV19	TRBJ2-5
CASSESSSSGNTIYF	TRBV6-1	TRBJ1-3
CASSLAIGGSLYEQYF	TRBV7-9	TRBJ2-7
CASSSAGQGDSGELFF	TRBV7-6	TRBJ2-2
CASSLRQGLGYSAKNEQYF	TRBV7-3	TRBJ2-7
CASSWDSPDEQYF	TRBV7-9	TRBJ2-7
CASSYDRGSRNQPQHF	TRBV6-2/TRBV6-3	TRBJ1-5
CASSHQGGIMTQFF	TRBV3-1/TRBV3-2	TRBJ2-1
CASSSPHRDRYQETQYF	TRBV11-3	TRBJ2-5
CASSSLARTQETQYF	TRBV27	TRBJ2-5
CASSPGIQGSGNTIYF	TRBV18	TRBJ1-3
CASSLEAGSGNTIYF	TRBV7-2	TRBJ1-3
CATSDLFANQPQHF	TRBV24-1	TRBJ1-5
CASGQNEYQETQYF	TRBV7-7	TRBJ2-5
CASSSGLAGGTDTQYF	TRBV5-1	TRBJ2-3
CASSARQHNQPQHF	TRBV2	TRBJ1-5
CASSPTSGPYSGANVLTF	TRBV7-3	TRBJ2-6
CASSLSTDTQYF	TRBV5-4	TRBJ2-3
CASSFNYSGAGRGHEQYF	TRBV5-4	TRBJ2-7
CAWRKEGSRNEQFF	TRBV30	TRBJ2-1
CAWSYGQGWSPLHF	TRBV30	TRBJ1-6
CASSTQGGDFDEQYF	TRBV11-3	TRBJ2-7
CASSRNRGGTEAFF	TRBV10-2	TRBJ1-1
CSVDTGYGTDTQYF	TRBV29-1	TRBJ2-3
CASSLTSSYNEQFF	TRBV5-1	TRBJ2-1
CASSLGSGEQYF	TRBV5-5	TRBJ2-7
CASSLSSGGSYEQYF	TRBV5-1	TRBJ2-7
CASNLRGTNEKLFF	TRBV19	TRBJ1-4
CAITPATGGFSSGNTIYF	TRBV10-3	TRBJ1-3
CASSNRGGRGYTF	TRBV6-5	TRBJ1-2
CASSPRAEGTEAFF	TRBV18	TRBJ1-1
CASSRAGEHNEQFF	TRBV27	TRBJ2-1